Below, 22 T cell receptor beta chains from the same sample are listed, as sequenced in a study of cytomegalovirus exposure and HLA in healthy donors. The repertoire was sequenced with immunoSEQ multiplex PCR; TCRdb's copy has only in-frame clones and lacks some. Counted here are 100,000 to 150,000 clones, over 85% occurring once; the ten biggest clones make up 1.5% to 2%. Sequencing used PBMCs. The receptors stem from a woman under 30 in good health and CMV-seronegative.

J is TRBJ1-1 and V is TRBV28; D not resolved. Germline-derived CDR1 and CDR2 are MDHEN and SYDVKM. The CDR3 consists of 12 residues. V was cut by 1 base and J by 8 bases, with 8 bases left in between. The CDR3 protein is CASSLSTPEAFF. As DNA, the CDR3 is TGTGCCAGCAGTTTATCTACGCCAGAAGCTTTCTTT.

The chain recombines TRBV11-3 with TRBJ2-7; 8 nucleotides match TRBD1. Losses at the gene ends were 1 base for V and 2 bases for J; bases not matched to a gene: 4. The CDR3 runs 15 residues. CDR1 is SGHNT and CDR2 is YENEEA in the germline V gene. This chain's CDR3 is CASSLGGQATYEQYF. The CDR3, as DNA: TGTGCCAGCAGCTTAGGGGGACAGGCCACCTACGAGCAGTACTTC.

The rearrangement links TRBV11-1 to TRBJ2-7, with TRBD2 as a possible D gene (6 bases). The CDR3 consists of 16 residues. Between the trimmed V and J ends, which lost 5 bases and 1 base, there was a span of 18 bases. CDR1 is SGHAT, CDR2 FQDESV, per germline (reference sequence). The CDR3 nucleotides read TGTGCCAGCAGCGGTTCTGGCGGGGTAGGGTCCTACGAGCAGTACTTC. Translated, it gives CASSGSGGVGSYEQYF. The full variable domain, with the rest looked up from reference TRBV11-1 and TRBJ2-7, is EAEVAQSPRYKITEKSQAVAFWCDPISGHATLYWYRQILGQGPELLVQFQDESVVDDSQLPKDRFSAERLKGVDSTLKIQPAELGDSAMYLCASSGSGGVGSYEQYFGPGTRLTVT.

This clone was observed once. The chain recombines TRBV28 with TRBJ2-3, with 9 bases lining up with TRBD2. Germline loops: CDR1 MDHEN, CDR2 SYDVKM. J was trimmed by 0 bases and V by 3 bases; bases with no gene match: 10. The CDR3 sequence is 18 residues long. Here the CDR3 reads CASSFMLAGASSTDTQYF. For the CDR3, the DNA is TGTGCCAGCAGTTTTATGTTAGCGGGAGCTTCTAGCACAGATACGCAGTATTTT.

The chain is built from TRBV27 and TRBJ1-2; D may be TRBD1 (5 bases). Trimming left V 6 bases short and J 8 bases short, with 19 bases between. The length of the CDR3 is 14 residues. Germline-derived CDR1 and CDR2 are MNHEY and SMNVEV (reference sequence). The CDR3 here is CASSLWGGMGGYTF. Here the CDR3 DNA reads TGTGCCAGCAGCCTCTGGGGGGGAATGGGAGGCTACACCTTC.

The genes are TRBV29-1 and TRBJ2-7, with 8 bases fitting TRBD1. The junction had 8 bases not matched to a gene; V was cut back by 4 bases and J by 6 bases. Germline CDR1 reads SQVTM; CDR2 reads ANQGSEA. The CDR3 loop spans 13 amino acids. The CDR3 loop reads CSVVFVQGAEQYF. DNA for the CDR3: TGCAGCGTTGTGTTTGTGCAGGGGGCCGAGCAGTACTTC.

CDR3 nucleotides: TGTGCCAGCAGTTCCCCACAGGGGTCCTACGAGCAGTACTTC. This translates into CASSSPQGSYEQYF. V and J are TRBV28 and TRBJ2-7; 7 bases line up with TRBD1. Germline CDR1 is MDHEN and CDR2 is SYDVKM. The V and J ends lost 4 bases and 1 base, in that order; junction bases with no gene match: 4. The length of the CDR3 is 14 residues.

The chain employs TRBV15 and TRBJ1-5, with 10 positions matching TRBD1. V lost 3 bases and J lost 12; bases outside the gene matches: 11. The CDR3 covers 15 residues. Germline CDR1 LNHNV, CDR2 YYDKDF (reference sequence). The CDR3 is CATSRSGTGAGGQHF. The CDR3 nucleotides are TGTGCCACCAGCAGGTCCGGGACAGGGGCAGGCGGCCAGCATTTT. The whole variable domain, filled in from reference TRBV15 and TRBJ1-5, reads DAMVIQNPRYQVTQFGKPVTLSCSQTLNHNVMYWYQQKSSQAPKLLFHYYDKDFNNEADTPDNFQSRRPNTSFCFLDIRSPGLGDTAMYLCATSRSGTGAGGQHFGDGTRLSIL.

CDR3 protein: CASSIGADTDTQYF. In DNA, the CDR3 is TGTGCCAGTAGTATTGGGGCGGACACAGATACGCAGTATTTT. The chain has TRBV19 and TRBJ2-3; possibly TRBD1 for D (5 bases). V lost 3 bases and J lost 2, with 9 bases in between. Germline V gene sequence: CDR1 LNHDA, CDR2 SQIVND (reference sequence). CDR3 size: 14 residues.

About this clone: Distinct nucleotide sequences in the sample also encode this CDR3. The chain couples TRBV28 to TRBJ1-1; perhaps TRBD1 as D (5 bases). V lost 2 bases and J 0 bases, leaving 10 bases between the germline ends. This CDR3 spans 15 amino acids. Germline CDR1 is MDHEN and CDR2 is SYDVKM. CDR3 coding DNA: TGTGCCAGCAGTTTAACGCGGGGGATGAACACTGAAGCTTTCTTT. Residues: CASSLTRGMNTEAFF.

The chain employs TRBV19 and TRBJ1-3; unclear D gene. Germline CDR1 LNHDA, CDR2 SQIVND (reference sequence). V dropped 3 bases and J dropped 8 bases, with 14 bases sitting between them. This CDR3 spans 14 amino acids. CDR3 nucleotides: TGTGCCAGTAGTATGCCCTTGAACTTGGACACCATATATTTT. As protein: CASSMPLNLDTIYF.

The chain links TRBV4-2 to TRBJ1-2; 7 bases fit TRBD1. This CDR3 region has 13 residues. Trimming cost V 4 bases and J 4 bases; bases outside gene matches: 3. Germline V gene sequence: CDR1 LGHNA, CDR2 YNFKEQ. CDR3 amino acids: CASSRGDSYGYTF. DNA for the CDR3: TGTGCCAGCAGCCGAGGGGACAGCTATGGCTACACCTTC.

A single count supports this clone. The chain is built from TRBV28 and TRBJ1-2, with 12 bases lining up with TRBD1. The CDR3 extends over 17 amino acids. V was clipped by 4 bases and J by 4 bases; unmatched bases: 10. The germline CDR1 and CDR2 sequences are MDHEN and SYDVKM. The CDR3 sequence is CASSSPPGQGASYGYTF. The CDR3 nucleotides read TGTGCCAGCAGTTCTCCCCCGGGACAGGGGGCTTCCTATGGCTACACCTTC.

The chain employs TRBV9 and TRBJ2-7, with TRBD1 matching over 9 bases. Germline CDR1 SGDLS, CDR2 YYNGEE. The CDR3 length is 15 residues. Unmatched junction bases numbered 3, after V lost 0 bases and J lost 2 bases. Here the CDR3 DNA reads TGTGCCAGCAGCGTAGGCGGACAGGGGACCTACGAGCAGTACTTC. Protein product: CASSVGGQGTYEQYF.

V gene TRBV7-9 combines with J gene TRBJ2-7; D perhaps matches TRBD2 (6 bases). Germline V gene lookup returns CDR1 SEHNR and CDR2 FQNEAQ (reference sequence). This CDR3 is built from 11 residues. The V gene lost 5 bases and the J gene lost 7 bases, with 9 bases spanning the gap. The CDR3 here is CASSPGREQYF. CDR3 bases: TGTGCCAGCAGCCCTGGGAGGGAGCAGTACTTC.

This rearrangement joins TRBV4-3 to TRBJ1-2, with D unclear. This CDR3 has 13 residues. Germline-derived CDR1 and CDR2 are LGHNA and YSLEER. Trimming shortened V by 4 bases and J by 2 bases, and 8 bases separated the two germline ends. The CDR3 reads CASSPGRNYGYTF. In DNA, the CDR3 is TGCGCCAGCAGCCCGGGAAGAAACTATGGCTACACCTTC.

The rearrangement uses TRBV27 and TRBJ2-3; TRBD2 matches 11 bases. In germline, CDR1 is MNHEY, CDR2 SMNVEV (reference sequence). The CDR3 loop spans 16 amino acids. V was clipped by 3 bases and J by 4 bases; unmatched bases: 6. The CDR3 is CASSFLAGGPPDTQYF. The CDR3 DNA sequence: TGTGCCAGCAGTTTCTTAGCGGGAGGGCCCCCAGATACGCAGTATTTT.

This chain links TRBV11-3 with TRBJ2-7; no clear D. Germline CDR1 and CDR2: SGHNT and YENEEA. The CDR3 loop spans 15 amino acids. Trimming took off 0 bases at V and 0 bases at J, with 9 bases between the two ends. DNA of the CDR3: TGTGCCAGCAGCTTAGATCCCCCCAGCTCCTACGAGCAGTACTTC. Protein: CASSLDPPSSYEQYF. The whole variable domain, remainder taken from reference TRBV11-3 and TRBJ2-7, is EAGVVQSPRYKIIEKKQPVAFWCNPISGHNTLYWYLQNLGQGPELLIRYENEEAVDDSQLPKDRFSAERLKGVDSTLKIQPAELGDSAVYLCASSLDPPSSYEQYFGPGTRLTVT.

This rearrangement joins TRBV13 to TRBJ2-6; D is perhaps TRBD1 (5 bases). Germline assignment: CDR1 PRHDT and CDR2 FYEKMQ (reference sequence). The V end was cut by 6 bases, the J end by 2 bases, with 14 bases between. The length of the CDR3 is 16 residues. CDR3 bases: TGTGCCAGCAGGGCATCAGGGTTCGCTGGGGCCAACGTCCTGACTTTC. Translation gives CASRASGFAGANVLTF.

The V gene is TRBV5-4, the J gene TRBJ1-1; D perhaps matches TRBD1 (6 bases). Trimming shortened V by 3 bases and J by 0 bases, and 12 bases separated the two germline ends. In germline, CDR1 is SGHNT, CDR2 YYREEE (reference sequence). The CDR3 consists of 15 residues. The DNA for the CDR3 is TGTGCCAGCAGCTGGGGAGGGGGTCTGAACACTGAAGCTTTCTTT. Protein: CASSWGGGLNTEAFF.

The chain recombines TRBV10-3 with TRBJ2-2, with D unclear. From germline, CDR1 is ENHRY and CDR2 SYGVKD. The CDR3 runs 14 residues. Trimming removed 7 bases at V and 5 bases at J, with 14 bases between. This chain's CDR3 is CAITSPAQTGELFF. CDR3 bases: TGTGCCATCACGTCCCCCGCACAGACCGGGGAGCTGTTTTTT.

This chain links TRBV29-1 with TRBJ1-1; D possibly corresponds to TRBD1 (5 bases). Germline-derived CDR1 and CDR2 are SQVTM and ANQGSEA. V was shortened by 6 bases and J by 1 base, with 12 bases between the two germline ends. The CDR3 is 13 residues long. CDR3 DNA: TGCAGCGTCCGATCACAGGAGAACACTGAAGCTTTCTTT. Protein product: CSVRSQENTEAFF.